This paragraph covers one T cell receptor (beta chain) sequence. The data were obtained in a study of blood T cell repertoires in COVID-19. Whole-study context: Samples representing acute and convalescent COVID-19 were sourced from the United States, Italy and Spain. Sources were T cells, B-cell-depleted T cells, or PBMCs; the material itself was cDNA or gDNA.

In the original processing: Researchers report that nucleated cell counts were estimated from reference gene primer amplification. Libraries were prepared by immunoSEQ multiplex PCR; TCRdb keeps only in-frame clonotypes and omits some of them. The V and J calls and clone size are taken from that table; D and trimming were inferred from the DNA. Among around 250,000 clones listed, around 84% were seen once. Source material: peripheral blood. This clonotype was sampled from a woman in her 70s with active or convalescent COVID-19.

The CDR3 nucleotides are TGTGCCACCAGCAACGGTCCAGAGACCCAGTACTTC. Amino acid sequence: CATSNGPETQYF. The chain recombines TRBV15 with TRBJ2-5; D gene unclear. V gave up 4 bases and J gave up 4 bases, with 7 bases separating them. The CDR3 is 12 amino acids. CDR1 LNHNV and CDR2 YYDKDF come from the germline V gene (reference sequence).